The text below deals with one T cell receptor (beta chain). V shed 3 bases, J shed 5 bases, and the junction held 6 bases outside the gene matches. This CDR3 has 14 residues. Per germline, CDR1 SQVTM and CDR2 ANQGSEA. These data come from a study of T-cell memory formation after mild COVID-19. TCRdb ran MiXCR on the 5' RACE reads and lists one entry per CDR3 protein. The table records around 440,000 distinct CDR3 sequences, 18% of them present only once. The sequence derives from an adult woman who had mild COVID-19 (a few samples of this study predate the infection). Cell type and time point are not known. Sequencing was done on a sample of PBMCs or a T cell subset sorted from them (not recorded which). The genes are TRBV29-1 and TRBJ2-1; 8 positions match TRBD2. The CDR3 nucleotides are TGCAGCGTTGAGGGGCGGGAGGTCCACAATGAGCAGTTCTTC. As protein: CSVEGREVHNEQFF.